The TCR beta chain under discussion was sequenced for a study of identical twins. Findings and caveats of the study: Where beta out-of-frame sequences were concerned, excess twin sharing was weaker. Invariant T cells like MAIT and iNKT could partly confound the zero-insertion analyses. There were fewer insertions in abundant cord blood beta clonotypes, but memory repertoires showed no such pattern.

TCRdb reprocessed the 5' RACE reads with MiXCR, giving one entry per CDR3 protein. The sample lists around 480,000 distinct CDR3 sequences; 11% to 15% were seen once. This CDR3 is 15 amino acids long. V was cut by 4 bases and J by 2 bases, with 13 bases left in between. Germline assignment: CDR1 SGHNT and CDR2 YYREEE (reference sequence). Healthy Caucasians made up all donors. On this clonotype: Its antigen is still unknown.

These same records also appear under a second study, on yellow fever vaccine responses in identical twins.

This clonotype originated in a woman aged 18-29 years in good health. This sequence joins TRBV5-4 and TRBJ2-1; a weak D match, TRBD1 (6 bases). Sequences were obtained from CD4+ T cells sorted from blood. The CDR3 coding sequence is TGTGCCAGCAGCCGAGGGGGAGCAACCTACAATGAGCAGTTCTTC. This encodes CASSRGGATYNEQFF.